This T cell receptor beta chain emerged from a study of monozygotic twins with inflammatory bowel disease. Across eight separate reactions for each sample, cDNA was made. UMIs that included a 6-nucleotide sample barcode were added by template switching, which took place during cDNA synthesis. TCRdb reprocessed the 5' RACE reads, keeping one entry per CDR3 protein, no DNA. The sample data list 110,000 to 150,000 distinct CDR3 sequences. Sequencing used blood. The source is a human donor with ulcerative colitis or Crohn's disease, or a healthy co-twin of an affected twin (not recorded which).

The CDR3 is CASRGDRDEQYF. The chain is built from TRBV6-5 and TRBJ2-7; TCRdb lists TRBD1, though no DNA is available to test this call. CDR1 is MNHEY, CDR2 SVGAGI, per germline. The CDR3 has 12 amino acids.